These T cell receptor beta chains were read from a single sample in a study of vaccination effects on CD4 cells after COVID-19. For these receptors, no antigen is known. Assay used: immunoSEQ multiplex PCR; TCRdb lists only in-frame clones, some missing. This table holds tens of thousands of clones, about 76% found once. The source was CD4+ T cells from PBMCs cultured without peptide, collected after COVID-19 vaccination. The source is a human donor who had a prior SARS-CoV-2 infection. CDR3s include the opening cysteine and the closing phenylalanine or tryptophan. A D gene is named only where the DNA matches it firmly. Some rows mark clone size as missing; the rest say once, few, many or name a class of expanded clone.

D,size,V,J,DNA,CDR3
NA,NA,TRBV10-3,TRBJ2-1,TGTGCCATCAGTGAGTCGAACGCGATACTATACAATGAGCAGTTCTTC,CAISESNAILYNEQFF
TRBD2,few,TRBV23-1,TRBJ2-7,TGCGCCAGCAGTCGAACCCATAAAGGGAGGGACTCCTACGAGCAGTACTTC,CASSRTHKGRDSYEQYF
NA,NA,TRBV24-1,TRBJ2-1,TGTGCCACCAGTGATTTGACGGATGAGCAGTTCTTC,CATSDLTDEQFF
TRBD2,few,TRBV6-2/TRBV6-3,TRBJ2-7,TGTGCCAGCAGTTACAAGGTAGCGGGAGGTTTGAACGAGCAGTACTTC,CASSYKVAGGLNEQYF
NA,NA,TRBV13,TRBJ1-6,TGTGCCAGCGGACAGACATCCTATAATTCACCCCTCCACTTT,CASGQTSYNSPLHF
NA,few,TRBV5-5,TRBJ2-1,TGTGCCAGCAGCTTGCAGCGCAACTCCTACAATGAGCAGTTCTTC,CASSLQRNSYNEQFF
TRBD2,NA,TRBV5-1,TRBJ2-7,TGCGCCAGCAGCTTTGGGACTAGCGTCTACGAGCAGTACTTC,CASSFGTSVYEQYF
NA,once,TRBV19,TRBJ1-4,TGTGCCAGTAGTACCCCGAAGGGGAATAATGAAAAACTGTTTTTT,CASSTPKGNNEKLFF
NA,few,TRBV2,TRBJ1-4,TGTGCCAGCAGTTGGGACGACAGAGGTAATGAAAAACTGTTTTTT,CASSWDDRGNEKLFF
NA,few,TRBV29-1,TRBJ2-5,TGCAGCGTGGCGCCGACAGGATCCCAAGAGACCCAGTACTTC,CSVAPTGSQETQYF
NA,few,TRBV9,TRBJ1-6,TGTGCCAGCAGCGTAGCTACCGGGTCCGAGGGTTCTCATTCACCCCTCCACTTT,CASSVATGSEGSHSPLHF
NA,few,TRBV12-5,TRBJ1-5,TGTGCTAGTGGTTTGGTACAGGGAGATAGCAATCAGCCCCAGCATTTT,CASGLVQGDSNQPQHF
NA,NA,TRBV29-1,TRBJ1-1,TGCAGCGTTGAAGCTGGGGCCCGAGGGAGCACTGAAGCTTTCTTT,CSVEAGARGSTEAFF
TRBD2,NA,TRBV24-1,TRBJ2-2,TGTGCCACCAGTGGACTAGCGGGATCCCCCTCGAACACCGGGGAGCTGTTTTTT,CATSGLAGSPSNTGELFF
NA,NA,TRBV11-3,TRBJ2-5,TGTGCCAGCAGCTTAGTACAGGGCCAAGAGACCCAGTACTTC,CASSLVQGQETQYF
NA,few,TRBV7-8,TRBJ2-7,TGTGCCAGCAGTCCATCAAGGGGGGTGTCCGAGCAGTACTTC,CASSPSRGVSEQYF